This entry lists 27 T cell receptor beta chains sequenced from one sample in a study of blood T cell repertoires in COVID-19. Method: immunoSEQ multiplex PCR; TCRdb's copy keeps in-frame clones and lacks some. The sample carries 150,000 to 200,000 clones, around nine tenths recorded once. The sample comprised PBMCs or T cells enriched from blood (not recorded which). These receptor sequences come from a woman aged 18-29 years who had recovered from COVID-19.

The chain joins TRBV7-6 to TRBJ2-3, with 12 bases matching TRBD2. Losses at the gene ends were 2 bases for V and 5 bases for J; bases not matched to a gene: 2. In germline, CDR1 is SGHVS, CDR2 FNYEAQ. CDR3 length: 15 residues. CDR3 bases: TGTGCCAGCAGCTTACTAGCGGGAGGGCAAGATACGCAGTATTTT. Protein product: CASSLLAGGQDTQYF.

The chain employs TRBV30 and TRBJ1-4; D is ambiguous. Trimming shortened V by 3 bases and J by 8 bases, and 10 bases separated the two germline ends. The length of the CDR3 is 12 residues. Germline CDR1 and CDR2: GTSNPN and SVGIG (reference sequence). CDR3 sequence: CAWSVRGEKLFF. The CDR3 DNA sequence: TGTGCCTGGAGCGTTCGGGGAGAAAAACTGTTTTTT.

J is TRBJ2-7 and V is TRBV27, with 10 bases lining up with TRBD1. The V segment lost 3 bases and the J segment 4 bases; nucleotides outside the gene matches: 6. This CDR3 is built from 15 residues. Germline CDR1 MNHEY, CDR2 SMNVEV (reference sequence). The CDR3 protein is CASSLRPGQGYEQYF. The CDR3, as DNA: TGTGCCAGCAGTTTGCGACCGGGACAGGGGTACGAGCAGTACTTC.

This clone rates as medium-sized (0.01 to 0.1%). The V gene is TRBV2, the J gene TRBJ2-7, with D possibly matching TRBD1 (5 bases). V lost 2 bases, J lost 2 bases, and 13 bases lay in between. The CDR3 length is 15 residues. In germline, CDR1 is SNHLY, CDR2 FYNNEI. The CDR3 protein is CASSERRTQTYEQYF. CDR3 sequence (DNA): TGTGCCAGCAGTGAAAGAAGGACACAGACCTACGAGCAGTACTTC.

The chain combines TRBV2 with TRBJ2-7; D possibly corresponds to TRBD2 (5 bases). Germline loops: CDR1 SNHLY, CDR2 FYNNEI. Trimming stripped 11 bases from V and 3 bases from J, with 20 bases between. This CDR3 is built from 14 residues. The CDR3 spells CARKSVGRDYEQYF. For the CDR3, the DNA is TGTGCCCGCAAAAGTGTCGGCCGGGACTACGAGCAGTACTTC.

About this clone: The junction does not match germline at one end; this may be a read error. V gene TRBV30 combines with J gene TRBJ2-6; 10 positions agree with TRBD2. Per the germline V gene, CDR1 is GTSNPN and CDR2 is SVGIG (reference sequence). This CDR3 spans 13 amino acids. DNA for the CDR3: TGTGCCTCTGCGCTAGCGGGGGTCAACGTCCTGACTTTC. This sequence encodes CASALAGVNVLTF.

The rearrangement links TRBV27 to TRBJ2-1, with 11 bases lining up with TRBD2. Unmatched junction bases numbered 9, after V lost 8 bases and J lost 6 bases. The CDR3 runs to 15 residues. Germline V gives CDR1 MNHEY, CDR2 SMNVEV (reference sequence). The CDR3 DNA reads TGTGCCAGCTGGGGAACTAGCGGGAGCGCCAATGAGCAGTTCTTC. Protein product: CASWGTSGSANEQFF.

V and J are TRBV11-2 and TRBJ2-5, with 8 bases matching TRBD1. The germline gives CDR1 SGHAT, CDR2 FQNNGV. The CDR3 runs 18 residues. V gave up 0 bases and J gave up 4 bases; unmatched junction bases: 13. CDR3 coding DNA: TGTGCCAGCAGCTTAGATGGGGCGCCCGGACAGGGACGAGAGACCCAGTACTTC. Its translation is CASSLDGAPGQGRETQYF. Based on the CDR3 plus reference TRBV11-2 and TRBJ2-5, the full variable domain is EAGVAQSPRYKIIEKRQSVAFWCNPISGHATLYWYQQILGQGPKLLIQFQNNGVVDDSQLPKDRFSAERLKGVDSTLKIQPAKLEDSAVYLCASSLDGAPGQGRETQYFGPGTRLLVL.

The gene calls are TRBV19 and TRBJ1-2; the match to TRBD1 covers 8 bases. The germline CDR1 and CDR2 sequences are LNHDA and SQIVND (reference sequence). This CDR3 is built from 16 residues. Unmatched junction bases numbered 14, after V lost 3 bases and J lost 8 bases. The CDR3 reads CASSIASGTGLSGYTF. CDR3 sequence (DNA): TGTGCCAGTAGTATCGCCTCGGGGACAGGCCTTAGCGGCTACACCTTC.

This clone is a singleton in its sample. The chain is built from TRBV5-1 and TRBJ2-3, with 7 nucleotides matching TRBD1. The CDR3 spans 13 residues. CDR1 SGHRS and CDR2 YFSETQ come from the germline V gene. V was clipped by 3 bases and J by 5 bases; unmatched bases: 3. The CDR3 loop reads CASSWTGLDTQYF. CDR3 DNA: TGCGCCAGCAGCTGGACAGGTTTAGATACGCAGTATTTT. Full variable domain (remainder filled in from reference TRBV5-1 and TRBJ2-3): KAGVTQTPRYLIKTRGQQVTLSCSPISGHRSVSWYQQTPGQGLQFLFEYFSETQRNKGNFPGRFSGRQFSNSRSEMNVSTLELGDSALYLCASSWTGLDTQYFGPGTRLTVL.

This chain links TRBV20-1 with TRBJ2-7; TRBD2 agrees at 7 bases. After removal of 7 bases from V and 3 bases from J, the junction contained 3 bases not matched to a gene. Germline lookup yields CDR1 DFQATT and CDR2 SNEGSKA (reference sequence). This CDR3 is 11 amino acids long. The DNA for the CDR3 is TGCAGTGTCGGCGGGAGCTACGAGCAGTACTTC. This gives the protein CSVGGSYEQYF.

This clone was picked up a small number of times. The CDR3 is CASSIGGLGAEQYF. The DNA of the CDR3 is TGTGCCAGTAGTATAGGGGGACTAGGGGCCGAGCAGTACTTC. The chain recombines TRBV19 with TRBJ2-7; 8 bases agree with TRBD2. CDR1 and CDR2 from the germline V gene are LNHDA and SQIVND (reference sequence). V lost 1 base and J lost 6; bases outside the gene matches: 5. The CDR3 covers 14 residues.

The V and J genes are TRBV10-3 and TRBJ2-1, with TRBD1 identical over 7 bases. The V gene's germline CDR1 is ENHRY and CDR2 SYGVKD. Losses at the gene ends were 4 bases for V and 4 bases for J; bases not matched to a gene: 7. This CDR3 contains 15 residues. The CDR3 spells CAISGLATGYNEQFF. As DNA, the CDR3 is TGTGCCATCAGTGGTTTAGCGACAGGGTACAATGAGCAGTTCTTC.

The rearrangement uses TRBV2 and TRBJ1-1; D is uncertain. V was trimmed by 1 base and J by 2 bases, leaving 11 bases between them. The CDR3 contains 15 residues. Germline CDR1 and CDR2: SNHLY and FYNNEI. The CDR3 DNA sequence: TGTGCCAGCAGTGAAGAGTCTCGGGGAAACACTGAAGCTTTCTTT. Protein product: CASSEESRGNTEAFF.

The gene calls are TRBV6-5 and TRBJ1-5; possible D gene TRBD1, 6 bases. This CDR3 comprises 13 residues. The V and J ends lost 8 bases and 3 bases respectively, with 11 bases between them. Germline V gene sequence: CDR1 MNHEY, CDR2 SVGAGI. The CDR3 protein is CASGPGDNQPQHF. The CDR3 bases are TGTGCCAGCGGGCCAGGGGACAATCAGCCCCAGCATTTT.

The gene calls are TRBV30 and TRBJ2-3, with D tentatively TRBD1 (5 bases). V was clipped by 1 base and J by 6 bases, with 17 bases between them. The CDR3 is made up of 15 amino acids. In germline, CDR1 is GTSNPN, CDR2 SVGIG (reference sequence). CDR3: CAWSAAGSVRDTQYF. In nucleotides, the CDR3 is TGTGCCTGGAGTGCGGCAGGGTCGGTCAGGGATACGCAGTATTTT.

CDR3 residues: CASSRPGRGLETQYF. The CDR3, as DNA: TGTGCCAGCAGCCGCCCGGGCAGGGGGTTGGAGACCCAGTACTTC. The chain employs TRBV3-1 (or the pseudogene TRBV3-2) and TRBJ2-5; TRBD1 aligns across 7 bases. The germline V gene encodes CDR1 LGHDT and CDR2 YNNKEL (reference sequence). The CDR3 has 15 amino acids. The trim removed 4 bases at V and 5 bases at J, leaving 10 bases unmatched.

This chain joins TRBV3-1 (or the pseudogene TRBV3-2) and TRBJ2-1; tentative D call: TRBD2 (6 bases). In germline, CDR1 is LGHDT, CDR2 YNNKEL (reference sequence). With 1 base removed from V and 5 bases from J, the gap between germline ends came to 24 bases. This CDR3 comprises 19 residues. The CDR3 DNA sequence: TGTGCCAGCAGCCAAGCTCCGACCACAGGAGGGATGCACAACAATGAGCAGTTCTTC. Residues: CASSQAPTTGGMHNNEQFF.

This clone appeared once. The chain combines TRBV9 with TRBJ1-1; the D is unclear. Trimming pared 3 bases from V and 1 base from J, leaving 16 bases between. From germline, CDR1 is SGDLS and CDR2 YYNGEE. The CDR3 spans 16 residues. As DNA, the CDR3 is TGTGCCAGCAGCGCCATCCCGGAGGTTTGGAACACTGAAGCTTTCTTT. It yields the protein CASSAIPEVWNTEAFF.

The chain recombines TRBV5-1 with TRBJ2-7; 7 positions agree with TRBD1. The CDR3 runs to 14 residues. The germline V gene has CDR1 SGHRS and CDR2 YFSETQ. After removal of 4 bases from V and 2 bases from J, the junction contained 6 bases not matched to a gene. Written as DNA, the CDR3 is TGCGCCAGCAGCGGAACCCAGGGGGCCTACGAGCAGTACTTC. This translates into CASSGTQGAYEQYF.

The genes are TRBV3-1 (or the pseudogene TRBV3-2) and TRBJ2-2, with D possibly matching TRBD2 (6 bases). V gave up 0 bases and J gave up 6 bases, with 11 bases separating them. CDR1 and CDR2 from the germline V gene are LGHDT and YNNKEL (reference sequence). The CDR3 runs 15 residues. As DNA, the CDR3 is TGTGCCAGCAGCCAAGAATTGTTAGCGGCCGGGGAGCTGTTTTTT. This sequence encodes CASSQELLAAGELFF.

J is TRBJ1-2 and V is TRBV27; D perhaps matches TRBD1 (5 bases). The CDR3 is 12 amino acids. CDR1 and CDR2 (germline): MNHEY, SMNVEV (reference sequence). Trimming took 6 bases from V and 0 from J, leaving 5 bases between them. The CDR3 DNA is TGTGCCAGCAGGACAGCTAACTATGGCTACACCTTC. Amino acids: CASRTANYGYTF.

The rearrangement joins TRBV27 to TRBJ1-2; D may be TRBD1 (5 bases). Germline assignment: CDR1 MNHEY and CDR2 SMNVEV (reference sequence). This CDR3 has 12 amino acids. V was clipped by 5 bases and J by 8 bases, with 12 bases between them. CDR3 loop: CASSPRVGGYTF. The DNA of the CDR3 is TGTGCCAGCAGTCCCAGGGTTGGAGGCTACACCTTC.

The chain carries TRBV5-1 and TRBJ2-7, with D perhaps matching TRBD2 (6 bases). V lost 0 bases and J 6 bases, leaving 16 bases between the germline ends. Germline V CDR1 and CDR2: SGHRS, YFSETQ. This CDR3 has 15 residues. The CDR3 region has the DNA TGCGCCAGCAGCTTGGTGGGGGGAGTTCTCCTCGAGCAGTACTTC. It codes for CASSLVGGVLLEQYF.

This chain links TRBV2 with TRBJ1-1; D is possibly TRBD1 (6 bases). The germline gives CDR1 SNHLY, CDR2 FYNNEI. This CDR3 comprises 14 residues. Trimming took off 1 base at V and 3 bases at J, with 9 bases between the two ends. The DNA for the CDR3 is TGTGCCAGCAGTGAAGGTCAGGGGCACACTGAAGCTTTCTTT. It codes for CASSEGQGHTEAFF.

Written as DNA, the CDR3 is TGTGCCAGCAGCTTCAACCTGACTCCCTACGAGCAGTACTTC. It is translated as CASSFNLTPYEQYF. The rearrangement links TRBV7-2 to TRBJ2-7; no clear D gene. The CDR3 consists of 14 residues. V was cut by 3 bases and J by 2 bases, with 11 bases left in between. Germline V gene sequence: CDR1 SGHTA, CDR2 FQGNSA.

V and J are TRBV9 and TRBJ2-7; 7 nucleotides line up with TRBD2. The CDR3 is made up of 15 amino acids. With V trimmed by 0 bases and J by 3 bases, 6 bases remained unmatched. Germline V gene sequence: CDR1 SGDLS, CDR2 YYNGEE. The CDR3 loop is CASSVAPREDYEQYF. CDR3 sequence (DNA): TGTGCCAGCAGCGTAGCTCCACGGGAGGACTACGAGCAGTACTTC.